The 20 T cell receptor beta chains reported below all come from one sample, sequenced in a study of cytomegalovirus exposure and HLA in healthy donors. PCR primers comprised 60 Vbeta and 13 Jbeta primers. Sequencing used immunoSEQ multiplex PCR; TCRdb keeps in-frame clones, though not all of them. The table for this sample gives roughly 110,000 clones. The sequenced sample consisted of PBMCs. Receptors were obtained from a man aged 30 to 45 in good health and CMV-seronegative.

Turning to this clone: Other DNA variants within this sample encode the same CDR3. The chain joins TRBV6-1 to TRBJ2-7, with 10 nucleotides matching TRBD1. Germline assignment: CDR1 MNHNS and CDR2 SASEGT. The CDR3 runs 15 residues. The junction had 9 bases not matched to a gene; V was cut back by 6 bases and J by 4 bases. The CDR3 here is CASRSGTGVLYEQYF. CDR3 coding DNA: TGTGCCAGCAGGTCCGGGACAGGGGTTTTATACGAGCAGTACTTC.

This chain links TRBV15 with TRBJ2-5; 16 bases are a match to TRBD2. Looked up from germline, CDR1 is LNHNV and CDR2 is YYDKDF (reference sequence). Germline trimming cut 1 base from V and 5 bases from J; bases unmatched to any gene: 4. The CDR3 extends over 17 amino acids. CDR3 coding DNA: TGTGCCACCAGCAGAGGGGGGACTAGCGGGGGGGTCGAGACCCAGTACTTC. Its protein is CATSRGGTSGGVETQYF.

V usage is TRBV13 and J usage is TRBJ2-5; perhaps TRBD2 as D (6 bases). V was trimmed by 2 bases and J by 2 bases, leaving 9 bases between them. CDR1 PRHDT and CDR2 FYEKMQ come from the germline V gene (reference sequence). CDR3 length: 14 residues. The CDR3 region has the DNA TGTGCCAGCAGCTTACTTAGCGGTCAAGAGACCCAGTACTTC. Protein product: CASSLLSGQETQYF.

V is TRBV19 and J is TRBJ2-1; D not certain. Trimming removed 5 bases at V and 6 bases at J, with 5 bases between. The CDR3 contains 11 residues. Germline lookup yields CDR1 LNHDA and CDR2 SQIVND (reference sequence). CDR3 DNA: TGTGCCAGTAGTCCCGGCAATGAGCAGTTCTTC. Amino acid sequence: CASSPGNEQFF.

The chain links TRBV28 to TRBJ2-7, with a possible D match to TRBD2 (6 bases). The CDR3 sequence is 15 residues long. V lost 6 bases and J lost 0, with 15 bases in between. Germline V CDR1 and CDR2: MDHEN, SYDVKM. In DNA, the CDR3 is TGTGCCAGCAGCGTAGCGGCTACCGGCTCCTACGAGCAGTACTTC. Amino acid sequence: CASSVAATGSYEQYF.

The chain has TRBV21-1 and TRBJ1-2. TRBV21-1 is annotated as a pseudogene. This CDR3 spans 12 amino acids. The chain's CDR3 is CASSPQGVGYTF. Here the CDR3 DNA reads TGTGCCAGCAGCCCCCAAGGAGTTGGCTACACCTTC.

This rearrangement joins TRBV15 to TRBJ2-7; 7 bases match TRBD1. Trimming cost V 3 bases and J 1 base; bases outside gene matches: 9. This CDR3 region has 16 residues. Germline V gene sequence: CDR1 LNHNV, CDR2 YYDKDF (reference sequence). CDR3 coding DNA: TGTGCCACCAGCAGGTCTACCGGGACAGAGTCCTACGAGCAGTACTTC. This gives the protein CATSRSTGTESYEQYF.

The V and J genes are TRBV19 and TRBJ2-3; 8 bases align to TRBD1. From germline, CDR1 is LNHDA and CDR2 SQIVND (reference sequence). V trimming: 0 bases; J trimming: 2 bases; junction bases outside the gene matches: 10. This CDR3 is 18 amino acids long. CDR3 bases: TGTGCCAGTAGTATAGATCCGGATCGGACAGGGTTCACAGATACGCAGTATTTT. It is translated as CASSIDPDRTGFTDTQYF.

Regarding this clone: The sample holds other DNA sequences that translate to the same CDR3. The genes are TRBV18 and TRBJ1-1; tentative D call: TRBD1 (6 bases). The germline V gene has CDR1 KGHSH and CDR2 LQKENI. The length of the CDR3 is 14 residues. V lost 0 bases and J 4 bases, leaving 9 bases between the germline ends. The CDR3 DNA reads TGTGCCAGCTCACCACCGAGAGGGGGCACTGAAGCTTTCTTT. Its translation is CASSPPRGGTEAFF.

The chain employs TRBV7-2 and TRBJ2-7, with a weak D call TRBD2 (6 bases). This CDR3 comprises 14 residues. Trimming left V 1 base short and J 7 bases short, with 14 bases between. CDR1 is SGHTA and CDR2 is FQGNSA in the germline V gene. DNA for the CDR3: TGTGCCAGCAGCTTAGGGGGCGGGGTGGGGGAGCAGTACTTC. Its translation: CASSLGGGVGEQYF.

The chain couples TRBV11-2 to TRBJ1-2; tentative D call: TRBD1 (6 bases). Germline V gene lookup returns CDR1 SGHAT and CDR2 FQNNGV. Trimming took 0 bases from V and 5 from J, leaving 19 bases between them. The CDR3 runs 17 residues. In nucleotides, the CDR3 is TGTGCCAGCAGCTTAGATGCAAAGACAGGAACTTGGTATGGCTACACCTTC. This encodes CASSLDAKTGTWYGYTF.

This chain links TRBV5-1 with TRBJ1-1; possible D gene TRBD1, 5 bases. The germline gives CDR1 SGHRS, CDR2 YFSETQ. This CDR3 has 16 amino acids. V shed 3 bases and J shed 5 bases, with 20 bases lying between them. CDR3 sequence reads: CASSSLPAGERTEAFF. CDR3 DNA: TGCGCCAGCAGCTCCCTCCCGGCGGGGGAGAGGACTGAAGCTTTCTTT.

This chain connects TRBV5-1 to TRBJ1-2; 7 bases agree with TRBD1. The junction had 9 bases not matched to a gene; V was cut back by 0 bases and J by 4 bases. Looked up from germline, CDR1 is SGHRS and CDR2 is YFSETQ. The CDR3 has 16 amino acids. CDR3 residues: CASSLDSRGIGYGYTF. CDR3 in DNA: TGCGCCAGCAGCTTGGATTCCAGGGGGATCGGCTATGGCTACACCTTC.

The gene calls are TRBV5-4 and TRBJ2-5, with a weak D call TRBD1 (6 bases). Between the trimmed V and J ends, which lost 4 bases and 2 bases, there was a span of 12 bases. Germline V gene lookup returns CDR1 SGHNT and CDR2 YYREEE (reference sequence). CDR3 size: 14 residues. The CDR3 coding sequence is TGTGCCAGCAGCGTGGGGGCGCAGCAAGAGACCCAGTACTTC. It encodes CASSVGAQQETQYF.

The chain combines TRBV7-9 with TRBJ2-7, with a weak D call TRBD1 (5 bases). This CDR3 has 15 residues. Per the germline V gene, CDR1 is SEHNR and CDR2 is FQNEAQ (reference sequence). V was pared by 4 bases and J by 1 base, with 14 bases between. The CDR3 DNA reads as TGTGCCAGCAGCTATCCCCAGGGCGTTTCCTACGAGCAGTACTTC. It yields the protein CASSYPQGVSYEQYF. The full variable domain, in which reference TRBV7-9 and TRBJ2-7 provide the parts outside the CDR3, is DTGVSQNPRHKITKRGQNVTFRCDPISEHNRLYWYRQTLGQGPEFLTYFQNEAQLEKSRLLSDRFSAERPKGSFSTLEIQRTEQGDSAMYLCASSYPQGVSYEQYFGPGTRLTVT.

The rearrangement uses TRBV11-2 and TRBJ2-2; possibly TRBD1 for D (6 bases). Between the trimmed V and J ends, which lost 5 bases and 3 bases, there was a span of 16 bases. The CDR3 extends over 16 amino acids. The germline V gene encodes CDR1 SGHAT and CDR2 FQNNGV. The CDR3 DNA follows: TGTGCCAGCAGCCACGGACAGAAAAGGGACACCGGGGAGCTGTTTTTT. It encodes CASSHGQKRDTGELFF.

CDR3 DNA sequence: TGTGCCAGCAGGGAGCGGGACAGGGACATTCAGTACTTC. It yields the protein CASRERDRDIQYF. The rearrangement joins TRBV14 to TRBJ2-4; 9 positions agree with TRBD1. Germline lookup yields CDR1 SGHDN and CDR2 FVKESK. Trimming removed 6 bases from V and 8 bases from J; junction bases left unmatched: 5. The CDR3 is made up of 13 amino acids.

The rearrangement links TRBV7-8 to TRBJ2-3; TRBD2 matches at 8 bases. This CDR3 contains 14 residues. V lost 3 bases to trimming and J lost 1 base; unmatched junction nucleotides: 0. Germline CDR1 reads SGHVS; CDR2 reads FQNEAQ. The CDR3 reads CASSFSGGTDTQYF. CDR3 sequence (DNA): TGTGCCAGCAGCTTTAGCGGGGGCACAGATACGCAGTATTTT.

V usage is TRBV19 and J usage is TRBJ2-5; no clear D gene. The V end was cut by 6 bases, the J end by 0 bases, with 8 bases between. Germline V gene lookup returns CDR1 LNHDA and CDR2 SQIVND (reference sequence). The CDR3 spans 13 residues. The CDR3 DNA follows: TGTGCCAGTAGCCTCAGGTACCAAGAGACCCAGTACTTC. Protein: CASSLRYQETQYF.

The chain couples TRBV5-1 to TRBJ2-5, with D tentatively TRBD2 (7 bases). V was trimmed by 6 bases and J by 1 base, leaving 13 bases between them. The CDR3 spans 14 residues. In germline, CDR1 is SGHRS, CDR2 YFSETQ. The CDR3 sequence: CASNAGALQETQYF. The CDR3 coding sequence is TGCGCCAGCAATGCGGGGGCCCTCCAAGAGACCCAGTACTTC.